This TCR beta chain was identified during a study of cytomegalovirus exposure and HLA in healthy donors. General observations from the study: Reported performance of the classifier showed diagnosis of cytomegalovirus status with high specificity and sensitivity. Altogether, some 170 TCR beta chains were recorded as cytomegalovirus-associated.

Of note for this clone: The antigen is undetermined.

The CDR3 spans 15 residues. CDR1 is MGHRA and CDR2 is YSYEKL in the germline V gene. V was shortened by 2 bases and J by 3 bases, with 11 bases between the two germline ends. TCRdb's copy holds only in-frame clones and misses some; the assay was immunoSEQ multiplex PCR. This table has about 250,000 clones, roughly 90% appearing once. The TCR was taken from a man aged 18 to 29 in good health and CMV-seropositive. The sample was PBMCs. The chain combines TRBV4-1 with TRBJ1-5; D is unclear. CDR3 sequence: CASSQYMTSNQPQHF. CDR3 sequence (DNA): TGCGCCAGCAGCCAATATATGACTTCCAATCAGCCCCAGCATTTT.